Included here is one T cell receptor beta chain sequence, with context. The antigen is undetermined. Data came from immunoSEQ multiplex PCR; TCRdb stores just in-frame clones and leaves some out. The sample carries around 40,000 clones, 75% to 90% recorded once. V shed 7 bases and J 4 bases; nucleotides not matched to a gene: 9. The CDR3 contains 16 residues. Germline CDR1 reads SGHRS; CDR2 reads YFSETQ. The source of the sample is a study of T cells in localized non-small cell lung cancer. General observations from the study: Longer overall survival was seen with higher T cell density measured in blood.

The receptor's source is a man between 40 and 69 years old with stage I lung adenocarcinoma. The sample here was peripheral blood, taken before any cancer treatment. The chain recombines TRBV5-1 with TRBJ2-2, with 11 bases matching TRBD2. The CDR3 region is CASSLLAGATTGELFF. The CDR3 DNA reads TGCGCCAGCTCCTTACTAGCGGGAGCCACCACCGGGGAGCTGTTTTTT.